These 5 T cell receptor beta chains originate from one sample sequenced in a study of T cell repertoires in cytomegalovirus infection. MiXCR was run by TCRdb on the reads, yielding one entry per CDR3 protein. This sample carries over 200,000 distinct CDR3 sequences, around 15% of them seen once, and the ten largest clones take about 8.7%. Sequencing was performed on PBMCs. These receptors all stem from a human donor in good health (CMV status not recorded). Some clones in this sample may be carry-over from other donors' samples.

The table lists this clonotype with many counts. This chain joins TRBV7-3 and TRBJ2-1, with D tentatively TRBD2 (7 bases). The CDR3 runs to 16 residues. CDR1 and CDR2 (germline): SGHTA, FQGTGA. Trimming removed 5 bases from V and 6 bases from J, with 20 bases in between. In DNA, the CDR3 is TGTGCCAGCAGCGCACTTGCGGGGGCGGGGGCCAATGAGCAGTTCTTC. Its translation: CASSALAGAGANEQFF.

J is TRBJ2-5 and V is TRBV5-6, with 7 bases that match TRBD2. J was trimmed by 4 bases and V by 3 bases; bases with no gene match: 12. The CDR3 loop spans 16 amino acids. Germline values: CDR1 SGHDT, CDR2 YYEEEE. The CDR3: CASSSLGAGVGETQYF. In nucleotides, the CDR3 is TGTGCCAGCAGCTCCCTTGGGGCGGGAGTAGGAGAGACCCAGTACTTC.

This clonotype was counted a few times. The CDR3, as DNA: TGCGCCAGCAGTGCCGCCGGATTCACCTCCTACGAGCAGTACTTC. This codes for CASSAAGFTSYEQYF. The V gene is TRBV10-2, the J gene TRBJ2-7; D remains unclear. The V gene lost 4 bases and the J gene lost 0 bases, with 13 bases spanning the gap. Germline V gives CDR1 WSHSY, CDR2 SAAADI. The CDR3 is 15 residues long.

The chain employs TRBV28 and TRBJ2-7; TRBD2 agrees at 9 bases. Germline V lookup: CDR1 MDHEN, CDR2 SYDVKM. The J segment lost 3 bases and the V segment lost 6 bases, leaving 15 bases of the junction unmatched. CDR3 size: 17 residues. CDR3 sequence (DNA): TGTGCCAGCAGATGGACTAGCGAGAGCGTCCTCCACTACGAGCAGTACTTC. Translating gives CASRWTSESVLHYEQYF.

The genes are TRBV14 and TRBJ2-5; D not certain. The CDR3 has 16 amino acids. Trimming removed 0 bases from V and 1 base from J, with 12 bases in between. Germline V lookup: CDR1 SGHDN, CDR2 FVKESK. CDR3 bases: TGTGCCAGCAGCCAAGAGACCGCGAGTTTCCAAGAGACCCAGTACTTC. Residues: CASSQETASFQETQYF.